This is a list of T cell receptor beta chains from one sample in a study of blood T cell repertoires in COVID-19. Here immunoSEQ multiplex PCR was the method, and the copy in TCRdb shows in-frame clones only, minus some. The sample consists of over 450,000 clones, 85% to 90% of them appearing once. The specimen sequenced was peripheral blood. Source of these receptors: a man aged 18 to 30 with COVID-19, enrolled during active disease. The CDR3 runs from the conserved cysteine through the conserved F or W. Fields, in order: D gene, J gene, V gene, clone size, CDR3 DNA, CDR3 protein. The D gene is left open where the match is weak. Clone sizes are given selectively: once, few, many, or a class where the clone is expanded.

D gene: TRBD2; J gene: TRBJ2-5; V gene: TRBV5-1; clone size: .; CDR3 DNA: TGCGCCAGCAGTACTGGACTAGCGGGGGCCGAAGAGACCCAGTACTTC; CDR3 protein: CASSTGLAGAEETQYF
D gene: .; J gene: TRBJ1-2; V gene: TRBV3-1/TRBV3-2; clone size: .; CDR3 DNA: TGTGCCAGCAGTCTGGACAGTATGTACTATGGCTACACCTTC; CDR3 protein: CASSLDSMYYGYTF
D gene: .; J gene: TRBJ2-1; V gene: TRBV13; clone size: .; CDR3 DNA: TGTGCCAGCGCGAGGGCGTACAATGAGCAGTTCTTC; CDR3 protein: CASARAYNEQFF
D gene: .; J gene: TRBJ2-6; V gene: TRBV11-2; clone size: .; CDR3 DNA: TGTGCCAGCAGCCCAGGGCCGGGACACAACATCAGGGCCAACGTCCTGACTTTC; CDR3 protein: CASSPGPGHNIRANVLTF
D gene: TRBD1; J gene: TRBJ2-7; V gene: TRBV29-1; clone size: .; CDR3 DNA: TGCAGCGTTGATAGGGGGACAGGAGCCTACGAGCAGTACTTC; CDR3 protein: CSVDRGTGAYEQYF
D gene: TRBD2; J gene: TRBJ2-2; V gene: TRBV6-1; clone size: .; CDR3 DNA: TGTGCCAGCAGTGTCGGCGGGGGGATCAACACCGGGGAGCTGTTTTTT; CDR3 protein: CASSVGGGINTGELFF
D gene: .; J gene: TRBJ2-3; V gene: TRBV30; clone size: once; CDR3 DNA: TGTGCCTGGGGGGGGAGAAGTCCCCCAGATACGCAGTATTTT; CDR3 protein: CAWGGRSPPDTQYF
D gene: .; J gene: TRBJ1-1; V gene: TRBV19; clone size: .; CDR3 DNA: TGTGCCAGTAGGGACGGGATGAACACTGAAGCTTTCTTT; CDR3 protein: CASRDGMNTEAFF
D gene: TRBD1; J gene: TRBJ2-3; V gene: TRBV5-1; clone size: .; CDR3 DNA: TGCGCCAGCAGCTTAACAGGGGGCATAGATACGCAGTATTTT; CDR3 protein: CASSLTGGIDTQYF
D gene: TRBD1; J gene: TRBJ2-7; V gene: TRBV3-1/TRBV3-2; clone size: .; CDR3 DNA: TGTGCCAGCAGCCAAACAGGGGGGACCCTGTACGAGCAGTACTTC; CDR3 protein: CASSQTGGTLYEQYF
D gene: .; J gene: TRBJ2-1; V gene: TRBV25-1; clone size: .; CDR3 DNA: TGTGCCAGCAGTGAACTGAGAGCGGGCGAGGGTCTCCAGTTCTTC; CDR3 protein: CASSELRAGEGLQFF
D gene: TRBD2; J gene: TRBJ2-5; V gene: TRBV11-2; clone size: few; CDR3 DNA: TGTGCCAGCAGCCCCCGGGGGGGCGGGGGGCTCCAAGAGACCCAGTACTTC; CDR3 protein: CASSPRGGGGLQETQYF
D gene: .; J gene: TRBJ2-1; V gene: TRBV9; clone size: .; CDR3 DNA: TGTGCCAGCAGCCCACAGGGTAATGAGCAGTTCTTC; CDR3 protein: CASSPQGNEQFF
D gene: .; J gene: TRBJ1-6; V gene: TRBV7-6; clone size: .; CDR3 DNA: TGTGCCAGCAGCTTAGCGGGACATGACGATTCACCCCTCCACTTT; CDR3 protein: CASSLAGHDDSPLHF
D gene: .; J gene: TRBJ1-1; V gene: TRBV10-2; clone size: .; CDR3 DNA: TGCGCCAGCTGCGGGAGAGTCACTGAAGCTTTCTTT; CDR3 protein: CASCGRVTEAFF
D gene: .; J gene: TRBJ2-3; V gene: TRBV6-5; clone size: .; CDR3 DNA: TGTGCCAGCAGTTACTCGAATGGGGGCCTGGGTACGCAGTATTTT; CDR3 protein: CASSYSNGGLGTQYF
D gene: .; J gene: TRBJ2-1; V gene: TRBV24-1; clone size: .; CDR3 DNA: TGTGCCACCAGTGATTTGGGGAGCGGGTCACTTGATGAGCAGTTCTTC; CDR3 protein: CATSDLGSGSLDEQFF
D gene: .; J gene: TRBJ2-3; V gene: TRBV25-1; clone size: .; CDR3 DNA: TGTGCCAGCAGTGATCGGACAGTTACTAGCACAGATACGCAGTATTTT; CDR3 protein: CASSDRTVTSTDTQYF
D gene: .; J gene: TRBJ2-5; V gene: TRBV19; clone size: .; CDR3 DNA: TGTGCCAGTAGTTCGGATCTAGCGGAGACCCAGTACTTC; CDR3 protein: CASSSDLAETQYF
D gene: .; J gene: TRBJ1-1; V gene: TRBV5-1; clone size: few; CDR3 DNA: TGCGCCAGCAGCTTGGCCGGACACAACATGAACACTGAAGCTTTCTTT; CDR3 protein: CASSLAGHNMNTEAFF
D gene: .; J gene: TRBJ1-5; V gene: TRBV7-2; clone size: .; CDR3 DNA: TGTGCCAGCAGCTCGCGCCGGGGGAATCAGCCCCAGCATTTT; CDR3 protein: CASSSRRGNQPQHF
D gene: TRBD1; J gene: TRBJ1-1; V gene: TRBV9; clone size: .; CDR3 DNA: TGTGCCGTCGGGACAGGGGGCGCGCAAGCTTTCTTT; CDR3 protein: CAVGTGGAQAFF
D gene: TRBD1; J gene: TRBJ2-2; V gene: TRBV11-2; clone size: .; CDR3 DNA: TGTGCCAGCCGAGCCAAGAGGACAGGGTACACCGGGGAGCTGTTTTTT; CDR3 protein: CASRAKRTGYTGELFF
D gene: .; J gene: TRBJ2-1; V gene: TRBV11-1; clone size: .; CDR3 DNA: TGTGCCAGCAGCCAAGGGATGGCAAAGGGGTACAATGAGCAGTTCTTC; CDR3 protein: CASSQGMAKGYNEQFF
D gene: .; J gene: TRBJ1-5; V gene: TRBV7-8; clone size: .; CDR3 DNA: TGTGCCAGCAGCTTCTCAGTTAGCAATCAGCCCCAGCATTTT; CDR3 protein: CASSFSVSNQPQHF
D gene: TRBD2; J gene: TRBJ2-2; V gene: TRBV3-1/TRBV3-2; clone size: .; CDR3 DNA: TGTGCCAGCAGCCCCGAGGGTCTAGCGGGGGTGGGGGAGCTGTTTTTT; CDR3 protein: CASSPEGLAGVGELFF